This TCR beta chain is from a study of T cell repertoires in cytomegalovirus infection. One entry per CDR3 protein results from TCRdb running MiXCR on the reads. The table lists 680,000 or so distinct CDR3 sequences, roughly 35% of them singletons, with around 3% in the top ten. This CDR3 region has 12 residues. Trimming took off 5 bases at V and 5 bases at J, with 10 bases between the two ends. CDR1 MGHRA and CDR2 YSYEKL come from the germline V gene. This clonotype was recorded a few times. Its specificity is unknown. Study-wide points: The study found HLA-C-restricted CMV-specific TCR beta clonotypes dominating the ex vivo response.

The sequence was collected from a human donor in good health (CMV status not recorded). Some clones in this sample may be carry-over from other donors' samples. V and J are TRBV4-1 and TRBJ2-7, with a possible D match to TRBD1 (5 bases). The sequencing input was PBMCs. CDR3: CASSGAVDEQYF. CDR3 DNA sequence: TGCGCCAGCAGCGGGGCAGTGGACGAGCAGTACTTC.